The T cell receptor beta chain described here comes from a study of T cell responses to AZD1222 COVID-19 vaccine. Whole-study findings and limits: Most donors were white British, females outnumbered males, and clonal diversity was possibly underestimated.

Assay: immunoSEQ multiplex PCR; the TCRdb copy retains only in-frame clones and omits some. Among around 110,000 clones, around nine tenths were seen once, and the ten largest hold 5% to 7.5%. This clone was counted once. Its antigen is not identified. This material consisted of peripheral blood, taken 28 days after the second AZD1222 dose. The receptor comes from an adult who received the AZD1222 COVID-19 vaccine.

DNA of the CDR3: TGTGCCAGCTCATCCGGGACTAGCAATGAGCAGTTCTTC. It specifies CASSSGTSNEQFF. The gene calls are TRBV18 and TRBJ2-1; 8 bases agree with TRBD2. Trimming removed 5 bases from V and 6 bases from J; junction bases left unmatched: 3. The V gene's germline CDR1 is KGHSH and CDR2 LQKENI. The CDR3 has 13 amino acids.